This T cell receptor beta chain came from a study of cytomegalovirus exposure and HLA in healthy donors. Trimming cost V 5 bases and J 2 bases; bases outside gene matches: 9. The CDR3 is 18 amino acids. Germline V lookup: CDR1 SGHNT, CDR2 YENEEA. This PCR relied on a set of 60 Vbeta primers and 13 Jbeta primers. Produced via immunoSEQ multiplex PCR; TCRdb's table is partial and in-frame only. The sample holds 110,000 to 150,000 clones, more than 60% seen once. The chain joins TRBV11-3 to TRBJ2-5, with 15 positions matching TRBD2. The clonotype originates from a woman in her fifties or sixties in good health and CMV-seropositive. The sequenced sample was PBMCs. The CDR3 DNA sequence: TGTGCCAGCAGCCCAAGGACTAGCGGGGGGGCTTATCAAGAGACCCAGTACTTC. Encoded protein: CASSPRTSGGAYQETQYF.